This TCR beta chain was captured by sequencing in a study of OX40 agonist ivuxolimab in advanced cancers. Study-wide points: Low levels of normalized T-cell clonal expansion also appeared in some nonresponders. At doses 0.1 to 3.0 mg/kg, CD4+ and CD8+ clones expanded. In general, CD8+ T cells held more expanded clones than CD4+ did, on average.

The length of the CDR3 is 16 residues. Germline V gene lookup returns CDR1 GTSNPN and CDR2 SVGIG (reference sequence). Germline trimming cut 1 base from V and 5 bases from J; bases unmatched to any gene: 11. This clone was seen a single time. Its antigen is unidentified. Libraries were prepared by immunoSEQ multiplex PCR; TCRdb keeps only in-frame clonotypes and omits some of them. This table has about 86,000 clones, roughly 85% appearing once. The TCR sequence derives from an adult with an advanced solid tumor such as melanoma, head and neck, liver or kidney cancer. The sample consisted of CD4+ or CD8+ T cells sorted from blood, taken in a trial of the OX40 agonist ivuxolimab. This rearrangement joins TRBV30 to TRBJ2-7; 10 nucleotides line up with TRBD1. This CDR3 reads CAWSATFDRGPDEQYF. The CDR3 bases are TGTGCCTGGAGTGCAACATTCGACAGGGGGCCGGACGAGCAGTACTTC.